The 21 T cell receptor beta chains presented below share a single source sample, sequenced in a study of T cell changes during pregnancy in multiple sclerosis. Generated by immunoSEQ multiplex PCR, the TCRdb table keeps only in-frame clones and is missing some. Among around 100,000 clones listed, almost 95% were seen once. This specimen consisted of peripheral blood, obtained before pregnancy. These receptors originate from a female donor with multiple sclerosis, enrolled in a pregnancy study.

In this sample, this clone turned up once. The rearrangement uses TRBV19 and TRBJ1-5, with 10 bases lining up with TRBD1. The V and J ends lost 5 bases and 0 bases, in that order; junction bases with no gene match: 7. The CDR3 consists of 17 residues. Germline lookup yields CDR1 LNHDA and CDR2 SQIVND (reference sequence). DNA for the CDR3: TGTGCCAGTAGTCCCCGGGACAGGGGTTATAGCAATCAGCCCCAGCATTTT. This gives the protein CASSPRDRGYSNQPQHF.

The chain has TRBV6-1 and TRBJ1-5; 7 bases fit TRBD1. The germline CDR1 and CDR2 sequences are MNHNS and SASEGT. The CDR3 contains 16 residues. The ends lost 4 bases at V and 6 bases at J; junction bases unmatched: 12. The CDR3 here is CASSVQGVGKGQPQHF. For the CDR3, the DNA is TGTGCCAGCAGTGTTCAGGGGGTTGGCAAGGGTCAGCCCCAGCATTTT.

This CDR3 reads CSVEGQGVYEQYF. CDR3 DNA sequence: TGCAGCGTTGAGGGGCAGGGGGTCTACGAGCAGTACTTC. The V and J genes are TRBV29-1 and TRBJ2-7, with 7 bases identical to TRBD1. Germline CDR1 is SQVTM and CDR2 is ANQGSEA. The CDR3 runs to 13 residues. V was clipped by 3 bases and J by 3 bases; unmatched bases: 5.

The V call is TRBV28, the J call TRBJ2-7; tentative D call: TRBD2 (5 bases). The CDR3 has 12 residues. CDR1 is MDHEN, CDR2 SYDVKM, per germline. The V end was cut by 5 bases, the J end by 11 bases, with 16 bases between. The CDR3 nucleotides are TGTGCCAGCAGTGAGTCTACGGGAACGGAGTACTTC. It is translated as CASSESTGTEYF.

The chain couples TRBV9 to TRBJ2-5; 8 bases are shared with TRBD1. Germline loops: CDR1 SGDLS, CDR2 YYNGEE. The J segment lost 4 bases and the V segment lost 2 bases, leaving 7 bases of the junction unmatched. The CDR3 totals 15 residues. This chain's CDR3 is CASSVRTGMGETQYF. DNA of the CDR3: TGTGCCAGCAGCGTCCGGACAGGGATGGGAGAGACCCAGTACTTC.

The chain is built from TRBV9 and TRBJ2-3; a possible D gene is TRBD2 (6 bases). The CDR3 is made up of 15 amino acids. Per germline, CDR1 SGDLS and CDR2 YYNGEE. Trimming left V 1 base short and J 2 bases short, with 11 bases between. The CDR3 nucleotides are TGTGCCAGCAGCGTAACTAGCAGATACACAGATACGCAGTATTTT. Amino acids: CASSVTSRYTDTQYF. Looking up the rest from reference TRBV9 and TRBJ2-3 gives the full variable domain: DSGVTQTPKHLITATGQRVTLRCSPRSGDLSVYWYQQSLDQGLQFLIQYYNGEERAKGNILERFSAQQFPDLHSELNLSSLELGDSALYFCASSVTSRYTDTQYFGPGTRLTVL.

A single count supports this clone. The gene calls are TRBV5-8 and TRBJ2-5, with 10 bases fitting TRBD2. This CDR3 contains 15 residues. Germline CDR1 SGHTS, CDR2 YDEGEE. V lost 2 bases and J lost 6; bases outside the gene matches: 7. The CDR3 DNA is TGTGCCAGCAGCTTCGGGCCTAGCGGGAGCAAGACCCAGTACTTC. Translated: CASSFGPSGSKTQYF.

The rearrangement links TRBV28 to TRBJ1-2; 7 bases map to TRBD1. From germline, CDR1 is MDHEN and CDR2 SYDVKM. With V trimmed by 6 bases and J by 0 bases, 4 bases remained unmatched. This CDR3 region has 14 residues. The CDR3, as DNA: TGTGCCAGCAGGTGGACAGGCTCTAACTATGGCTACACCTTC. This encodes CASRWTGSNYGYTF.

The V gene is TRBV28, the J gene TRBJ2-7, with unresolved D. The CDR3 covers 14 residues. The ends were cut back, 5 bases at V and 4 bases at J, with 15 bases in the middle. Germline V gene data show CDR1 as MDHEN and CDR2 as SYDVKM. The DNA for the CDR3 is TGTGCCAGCAGTGGAGAAGCGAGGATATACGAGCAGTACTTC. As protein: CASSGEARIYEQYF.

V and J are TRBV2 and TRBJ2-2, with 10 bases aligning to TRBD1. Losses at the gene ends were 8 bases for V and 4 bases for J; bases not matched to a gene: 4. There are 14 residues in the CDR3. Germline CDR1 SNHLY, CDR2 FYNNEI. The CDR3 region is CASLGQGSTGELFF. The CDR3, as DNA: TGTGCCAGCCTGGGACAGGGGAGCACCGGGGAGCTGTTTTTT.

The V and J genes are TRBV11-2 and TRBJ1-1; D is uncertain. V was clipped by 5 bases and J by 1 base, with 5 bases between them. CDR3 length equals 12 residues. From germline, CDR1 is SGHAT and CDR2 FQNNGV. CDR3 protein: CASSTWNTEAFF. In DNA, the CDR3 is TGTGCCAGCAGCACTTGGAACACTGAAGCTTTCTTT.

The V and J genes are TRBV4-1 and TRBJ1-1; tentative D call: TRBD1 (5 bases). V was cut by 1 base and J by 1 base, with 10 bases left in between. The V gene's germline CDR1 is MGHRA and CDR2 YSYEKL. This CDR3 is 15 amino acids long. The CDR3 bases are TGCGCCAGCAGCCAAGGACGGGGGGAGAACACTGAAGCTTTCTTT. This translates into CASSQGRGENTEAFF.

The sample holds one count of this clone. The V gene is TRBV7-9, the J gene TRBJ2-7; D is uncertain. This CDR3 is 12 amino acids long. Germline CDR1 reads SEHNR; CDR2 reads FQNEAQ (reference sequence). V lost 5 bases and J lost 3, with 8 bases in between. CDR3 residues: CASSVPLYEQYF. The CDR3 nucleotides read TGTGCCAGCAGCGTTCCCCTCTACGAGCAGTACTTC.

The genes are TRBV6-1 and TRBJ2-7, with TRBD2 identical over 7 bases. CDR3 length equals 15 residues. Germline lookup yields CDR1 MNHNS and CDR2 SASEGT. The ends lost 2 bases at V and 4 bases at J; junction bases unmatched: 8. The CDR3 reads CASSEIAGAVYEQYF. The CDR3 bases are TGTGCCAGCAGTGAAATTGCGGGAGCCGTTTACGAGCAGTACTTC.

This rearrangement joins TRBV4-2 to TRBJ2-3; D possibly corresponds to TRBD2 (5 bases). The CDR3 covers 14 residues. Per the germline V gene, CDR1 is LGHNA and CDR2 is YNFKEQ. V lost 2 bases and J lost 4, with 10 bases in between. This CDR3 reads CASSQTSSPDTQYF. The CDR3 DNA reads TGTGCCAGCAGCCAAACTAGTTCCCCAGATACGCAGTATTTT.

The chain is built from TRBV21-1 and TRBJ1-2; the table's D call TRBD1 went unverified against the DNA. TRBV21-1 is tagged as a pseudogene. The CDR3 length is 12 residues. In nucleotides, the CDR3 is TGTGCCTGCGAACAGGGGGAGGTTGGCTACACCTTC. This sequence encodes CACEQGEVGYTF.

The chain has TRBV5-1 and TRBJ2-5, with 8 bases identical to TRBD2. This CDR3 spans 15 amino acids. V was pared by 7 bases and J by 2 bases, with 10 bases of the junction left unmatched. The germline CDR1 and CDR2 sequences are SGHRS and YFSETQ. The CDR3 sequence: CASYLVGGAQETQYF. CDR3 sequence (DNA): TGCGCCAGCTATCTAGTCGGGGGGGCACAAGAGACCCAGTACTTC.

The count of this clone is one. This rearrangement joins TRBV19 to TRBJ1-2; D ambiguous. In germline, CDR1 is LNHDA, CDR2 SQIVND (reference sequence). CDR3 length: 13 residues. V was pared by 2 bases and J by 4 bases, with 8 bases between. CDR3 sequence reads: CASSIRQSYGYTF. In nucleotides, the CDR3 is TGTGCCAGTAGTATAAGACAATCCTATGGCTACACCTTC.

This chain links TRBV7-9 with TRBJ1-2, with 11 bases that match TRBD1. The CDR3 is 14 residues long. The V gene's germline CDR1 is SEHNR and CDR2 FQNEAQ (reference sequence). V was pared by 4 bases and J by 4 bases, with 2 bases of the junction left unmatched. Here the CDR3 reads CASSSGQGAYGYTF. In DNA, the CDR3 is TGTGCCAGCAGCTCCGGACAGGGGGCCTATGGCTACACCTTC.

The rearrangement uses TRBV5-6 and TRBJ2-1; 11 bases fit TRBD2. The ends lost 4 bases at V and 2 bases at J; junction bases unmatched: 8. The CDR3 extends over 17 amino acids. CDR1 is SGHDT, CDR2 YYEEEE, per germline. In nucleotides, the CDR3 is TGTGCCAGCAGCCGTGTGGTAGCGGGAGGGGCCTACAATGAGCAGTTCTTC. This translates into CASSRVVAGGAYNEQFF.

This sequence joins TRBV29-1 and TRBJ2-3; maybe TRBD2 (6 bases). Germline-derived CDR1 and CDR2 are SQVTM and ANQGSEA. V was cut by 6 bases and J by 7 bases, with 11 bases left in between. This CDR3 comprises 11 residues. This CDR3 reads CSVTSRNTQYF. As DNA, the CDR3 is TGCAGCGTGACTAGTCGCAATACGCAGTATTTT.